One sample yielded the 23 T cell receptor beta chains listed below, sequenced in a study of STAT5B mutations in CD4+ large granular lymphocyte leukemia (dated by TCRdb to the early 2020s). Libraries came from the immunoSEQ multiplex PCR assay. In TCRdb, the immuneACCESS table is reduced to in-frame sequences with V and J assigned. These tables do not hold every clone; where another copy was compared, an unresolved V gene accounts for under half, and the others remain unexplained. Present in this sample are fewer than 5,000 clones, 75% to 85% of which were seen just once. In total, the top ten clones hold roughly 70% of the sample. Sequenced input: PBMCs. Receptors were obtained from a man between 60 and 75 years old with CD4+ T-cell large granular lymphocyte leukemia.

The rearrangement uses TRBV4-3 and TRBJ1-1, with D tentatively TRBD1 (6 bases). The V end lost 0 bases, the J end lost 8 bases, and 22 bases lay between the germline ends. There are 17 residues in the CDR3. CDR1 and CDR2 (germline): LGHNA, YSLEER. The CDR3 region has the DNA TGCGCCAGCAGCCAAGATCCTTCGGGGGTTGGGGGGGCAGAAGCTTTCTTT. Amino acids: CASSQDPSGVGGAEAFF.

V and J are TRBV7-9 and TRBJ2-7, with unresolved D. The CDR3 has 11 residues. V was cut by 5 bases and J by 4 bases, with 6 bases left in between. Germline loops: CDR1 SEHNR, CDR2 FQNEAQ (reference sequence). The CDR3 region has the DNA TGTGCCAGCAGCCCGTTATACGAGCAGTACTTC. Protein sequence: CASSPLYEQYF.

The chain combines TRBV5-6 with TRBJ2-7; 13 nucleotides match TRBD2. Looked up from germline, CDR1 is SGHDT and CDR2 is YYEEEE. The V and J ends lost 4 bases and 3 bases, in that order; junction bases with no gene match: 4. The CDR3 has 15 residues. The CDR3 DNA sequence: TGTGCCAGCAGCAAAGGACTAGCGGGGGTCTACGAGCAGTACTTC. The encoded protein is CASSKGLAGVYEQYF.

The chain is built from TRBV5-4 and TRBJ1-2; 8 bases align to TRBD1. CDR3 length: 20 amino acids. With V trimmed by 1 base and J by 3 bases, 20 bases remained unmatched. In germline, CDR1 is SGHNT, CDR2 YYREEE (reference sequence). DNA for the CDR3: TGTGCCAGCAGCTTGTCGCCGAGTAAATCAGGGGGCACAGGGGACTATGGCTACACCTTC. Protein sequence: CASSLSPSKSGGTGDYGYTF.

This chain uses TRBV5-4 with TRBJ1-2; TRBD1 matches 7 bases. Germline V gene lookup returns CDR1 SGHNT and CDR2 YYREEE (reference sequence). This CDR3 spans 15 amino acids. The J segment lost 7 bases and the V segment lost 5 bases, leaving 14 bases of the junction unmatched. The CDR3 region has the DNA TGTGCCAGCAGACAACCCCTTACAGGGGAGGGTGGCTACACCTTC. Amino acids: CASRQPLTGEGGYTF.

This chain connects TRBV15 to TRBJ1-3; 12 nucleotides agree with TRBD1. Germline assignment: CDR1 LNHNV and CDR2 YYDKDF (reference sequence). CDR3 length: 18 residues. V shed 0 bases and J 4 bases; nucleotides not matched to a gene: 7. CDR3 region: CATSRDRDRGLWGNTIYF. CDR3 DNA sequence: TGTGCCACCAGCAGAGATCGGGACAGGGGGCTTTGGGGAAACACCATATATTTT.

The genes are TRBV4-3 and TRBJ2-2; TRBD2 matches 12 bases. Germline CDR1 is LGHNA and CDR2 is YSLEER. Germline trimming cut 1 base from V and 7 bases from J; bases unmatched to any gene: 10. The CDR3 is 18 residues long. This CDR3 is CASSQGPSGGALGGELFF. The CDR3 bases are TGCGCCAGCAGCCAAGGTCCTAGCGGGGGGGCTTTGGGCGGGGAGCTGTTTTTT.

This rearrangement joins TRBV12-5 to TRBJ2-3; 9 bases line up with TRBD1. V lost 8 bases, J lost 4 bases, and 7 bases stayed unmatched. Looked up from germline, CDR1 is LGHNT and CDR2 is FRNRAP. The CDR3 loop spans 14 amino acids. In DNA, the CDR3 is TGTGCTAGTAGAACAGGGGGCATTGCAGATACGCAGTATTTT. Residues: CASRTGGIADTQYF.

The chain uses TRBV25-1 and TRBJ2-4; 7 bases are shared with TRBD2. V trimming: 3 bases; J trimming: 8 bases; junction bases outside the gene matches: 7. This CDR3 contains 14 residues. The germline gives CDR1 MGHDK, CDR2 SYGVNS. The CDR3 sequence: CASSEERGWDIQYF. CDR3 DNA sequence: TGTGCCAGCAGTGAGGAGCGGGGCTGGGACATTCAGTACTTC.

V and J are TRBV5-8 and TRBJ2-2; 7 bases agree with TRBD2. Germline V lookup: CDR1 SGHTS, CDR2 YDEGEE. The V gene end was trimmed by 1 base and the J gene end by 3 bases; junction bases not matched to a gene: 3. This CDR3 spans 15 amino acids. The CDR3 DNA follows: TGTGCCAGCAGCTTGCAGCGGGGATACACCGGGGAGCTGTTTTTT. This translates into CASSLQRGYTGELFF. The variable domain in full, with the rest retrieved from reference TRBV5-8 and TRBJ2-2, is EAGVTQSPTHLIKTRGQQATLRCSPISGHTSVYWYQQALGLGLQFLLWYDEGEERNRGNFPPRFSGRQFPNYSSELNVNALELEDSALYLCASSLQRGYTGELFFGEGSRLTVL.

This clone showed up just a few times. The chain carries TRBV20-1 and TRBJ1-3; D gene unclear. The V and J ends lost 3 bases and 9 bases respectively, with 9 bases between them. The CDR3 extends over 11 amino acids. Looked up from germline, CDR1 is DFQATT and CDR2 is SNEGSKA (reference sequence). CDR3 residues: CSASGLGTIYF. The CDR3 nucleotides read TGCAGTGCTAGTGGCCTCGGCACCATATATTTT.

This rearrangement joins TRBV10-2 to TRBJ2-2; D gene ambiguous. The CDR3 loop spans 15 amino acids. Per germline, CDR1 WSHSY and CDR2 SAAADI. The V and J ends lost 0 bases and 1 base respectively, with 6 bases between them. The CDR3 nucleotides are TGCGCCAGCAGTGAGTCGGGCTGGAACACCGGGGAGCTGTTTTTT. Translated, it gives CASSESGWNTGELFF.

The chain combines TRBV7-3 with TRBJ2-5, with D hard to call. The germline gives CDR1 SGHTA, CDR2 FQGTGA. Trimming stripped 2 bases from V and 2 bases from J, with 12 bases between. This CDR3 contains 15 residues. CDR3 sequence (DNA): TGTGCCAGCAGCTTATACCCCTCCCAACAAGAGACCCAGTACTTC. It encodes CASSLYPSQQETQYF.

The chain combines TRBV27 with TRBJ2-7, with 7 bases aligning to TRBD1. The V gene's germline CDR1 is MNHEY and CDR2 SMNVEV (reference sequence). V lost 4 bases, J lost 0 bases, and 3 bases stayed unmatched. The CDR3 length is 14 residues. In DNA form, the CDR3 reads TGTGCCAGCAGTTCGGGACAGCACTCCTACGAGCAGTACTTC. Its protein product is CASSSGQHSYEQYF.

This sequence joins TRBV5-1 and TRBJ2-1; 9 bases align to TRBD2. CDR3 length equals 18 residues. The V and J ends lost 0 bases and 8 bases, in that order; junction bases with no gene match: 15. CDR1 SGHRS and CDR2 YFSETQ come from the germline V gene. The CDR3 DNA follows: TGCGCCAGCAGCTTGGGGGGACTAGCCTCTTACGTTGGCCATGAGCAGTTCTTC. Amino acid sequence: CASSLGGLASYVGHEQFF. The whole variable domain, remainder taken from reference TRBV5-1 and TRBJ2-1, is KAGVTQTPRYLIKTRGQQVTLSCSPISGHRSVSWYQQTPGQGLQFLFEYFSETQRNKGNFPGRFSGRQFSNSRSEMNVSTLELGDSALYLCASSLGGLASYVGHEQFFGPGTRLTVL.

The chain has TRBV6-6 and TRBJ2-5; D may match TRBD1 or TRBD2 (5 bases each). The CDR3 has 13 amino acids. CDR1 MNHNY and CDR2 SVGAGI come from the germline V gene (reference sequence). V was trimmed by 6 bases and J by 3 bases, leaving 11 bases between them. This chain's CDR3 is CASRQGTEETQYF. The CDR3 nucleotides are TGTGCCAGCAGGCAAGGGACCGAAGAGACCCAGTACTTC.

The gene calls are TRBV4-3 and TRBJ1-2, with 8 bases lining up with TRBD1. The CDR3 contains 14 residues. Unmatched junction bases numbered 5, after V lost 0 bases and J lost 8 bases. Germline values: CDR1 LGHNA, CDR2 YSLEER. CDR3 amino acids: CASSQEQGVGGYTF. CDR3 DNA: TGCGCCAGCAGCCAAGAACAGGGGGTAGGAGGCTACACCTTC.

This clone was detected once. The J gene is TRBJ1-2, the V gene TRBV11-2, with TRBD1 identical over 8 bases. Trimming took 5 bases from V and 8 from J; bases not matched to a gene: 13. The CDR3 runs to 15 residues. Germline assignment: CDR1 SGHAT and CDR2 FQNNGV. CDR3 sequence: CASSTQPGGAEGYTF. DNA of the CDR3: TGTGCCAGCAGCACCCAACCAGGGGGCGCGGAAGGCTACACCTTC.

This rearrangement joins TRBV5-5 to TRBJ2-3; D uncertain. The V gene's germline CDR1 is SGHKS and CDR2 YYEKEE (reference sequence). The CDR3 has 14 amino acids. V shed 3 bases and J shed 2 bases, with 10 bases lying between them. The CDR3 DNA reads TGTGCCAGCAGCTGGGGTTGGACCACAGATACGCAGTATTTT. This encodes CASSWGWTTDTQYF.

V is TRBV9 and J is TRBJ2-5; no definite D call. The end of the DNA fits TRBJ2-7 better, so the J call may be wrong. Germline V gene sequence: CDR1 SGDLS, CDR2 YYNGEE. The length of the CDR3 is 13 residues. The CDR3 loop reads CASSSTPSYEQYF. CDR3 coding DNA: TGTGCCAGCAGCTCGACACCCTCCTACGAGCAGTACTTC.

The rearrangement uses TRBV7-6 and TRBJ1-2; TRBD1 is a possible D gene (6 bases). Trimming left V 4 bases short and J 5 bases short, with 11 bases between. This CDR3 contains 13 residues. Looked up from germline, CDR1 is SGHVS and CDR2 is FNYEAQ. In nucleotides, the CDR3 is TGTGCCAGCAGCTCCGGACAGCTGTATGGCTACACCTTC. Protein: CASSSGQLYGYTF.

The chain combines TRBV15 with TRBJ1-2; D unclear. CDR1 and CDR2 from the germline V gene are LNHNV and YYDKDF (reference sequence). The CDR3 loop spans 12 amino acids. The ends were cut back, 3 bases at V and 8 bases at J, with 10 bases in the middle. CDR3 DNA: TGTGCCACCAGCAGGGGAGAGAGCGGCTACACCTTC. Translating it yields CATSRGESGYTF.

The chain joins TRBV15 to TRBJ1-2; no definite D call. Trimming took 5 bases from V and 4 from J, leaving 14 bases between them. Germline-derived CDR1 and CDR2 are LNHNV and YYDKDF (reference sequence). The CDR3 has 14 amino acids. The CDR3 loop is CATSQPSDGYGYTF. Written as DNA, the CDR3 is TGTGCCACCAGCCAACCTAGCGACGGCTATGGCTACACCTTC.